These 5 T cell receptor beta chains came from one sample sequenced in a study of T cells in Graves' hyperthyroidism and ophthalmopathy. Amplified TCR beta CDR3 regions derived from RNA transcripts. First-round RT-PCR of the TCR CDR3 relied on the HTBI primer set. TCRdb called the multiplex PCR reads again in MiXCR, with one record for every CDR3 protein. The sample lists a few hundred thousand distinct CDR3 sequences; approximately 13% were seen once. Sequenced input: blood. The receptors stem from a man aged 25-45 years with Graves' hyperthyroidism that later progressed to Graves' ophthalmopathy.

The sample holds many counts of this clonotype. V and J are TRBV7-9 and TRBJ2-5; unclear D gene. The germline V gene has CDR1 SEHNR and CDR2 FQNEAQ (reference sequence). The length of the CDR3 is 13 residues. V gave up 3 bases and J gave up 3 bases, with 8 bases separating them. The CDR3 region is CASSLQDKETQYF. CDR3 nucleotide sequence: TGTGCCAGCAGCTTGCAAGATAAAGAGACCCAGTACTTC.

This clonotype was found many times. V usage is TRBV12-3 or TRBV12-4 and J usage is TRBJ2-3; 7 bases line up with TRBD1. CDR3 length equals 18 residues. V was pared by 5 bases and J by 5 bases, with 19 bases of the junction left unmatched. The CDR3 is CASSLQTTGWGGRDTQYF. The CDR3 DNA sequence: TGTGCCAGCAGTCTCCAAACGACAGGGTGGGGCGGAAGAGATACGCAGTATTTT.

This clonotype was counted ten times or more. The genes are TRBV12-3 or TRBV12-4 and TRBJ1-5; D gene unclear. The CDR3 contains 13 residues. V was cut by 5 bases and J by 3 bases, with 8 bases left in between. This CDR3 is CASSNSYNQPQHF. The CDR3 coding sequence is TGTGCCAGCAGTAACAGCTACAATCAGCCCCAGCATTTT.

For this clonotype: Since a much larger clone is just one base distant, this may be a read error. The chain joins TRBV28 to TRBJ1-5; D call uncertain. Deletions cut 5 bases from V and 2 bases from J, with 22 bases between. The CDR3 runs 18 residues. The germline CDR1 and CDR2 sequences are MDHEN and SYDVKM. This CDR3 reads CASSDFTSRRRGNQPQHF. The CDR3 DNA follows: TGTGCCAGCAGTGATTTCACATCTAGGAGACGGGGCAATCAGCCCCAGCATTTT. The whole variable domain, filled in from reference TRBV28 and TRBJ1-5, reads DVKVTQSSRYLVKRTGEKVFLECVQDMDHENMFWYRQDPGLGLRLIYFSYDVKMKEKGDIPEGYSVSREKKERFSLILESASTNQTSMYLCASSDFTSRRRGNQPQHFGDGTRLSIL.

Note on this clonotype: This could be a read error, since a much larger clone is one nucleotide away. V and J are TRBV2 and TRBJ1-6; D call uncertain. Germline values: CDR1 SNHLY, CDR2 FYNNEI. The CDR3 length is 15 residues. Trimming pared 8 bases from V and 4 bases from J, leaving 15 bases between. Written as DNA, the CDR3 is TGTGCCAGCGCGCCCCGGGCAGCATATAATTCACCCCTCCACTTT. It specifies CASAPRAAYNSPLHF.